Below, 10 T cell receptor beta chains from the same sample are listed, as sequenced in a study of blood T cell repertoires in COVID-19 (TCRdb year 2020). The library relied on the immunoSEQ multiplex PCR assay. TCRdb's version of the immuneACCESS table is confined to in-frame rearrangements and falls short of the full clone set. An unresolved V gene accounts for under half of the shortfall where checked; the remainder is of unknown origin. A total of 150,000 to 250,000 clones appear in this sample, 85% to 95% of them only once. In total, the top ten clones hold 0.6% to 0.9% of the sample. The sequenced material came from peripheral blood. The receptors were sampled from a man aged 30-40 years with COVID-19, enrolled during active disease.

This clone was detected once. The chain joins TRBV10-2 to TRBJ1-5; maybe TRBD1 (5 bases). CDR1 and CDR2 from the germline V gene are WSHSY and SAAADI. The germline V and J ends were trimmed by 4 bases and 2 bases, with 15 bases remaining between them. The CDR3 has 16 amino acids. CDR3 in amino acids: CASSGGGGVGNQPQHF. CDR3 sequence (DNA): TGCGCCAGCAGTGGCGGGGGGGGAGTAGGCAATCAGCCCCAGCATTTT.

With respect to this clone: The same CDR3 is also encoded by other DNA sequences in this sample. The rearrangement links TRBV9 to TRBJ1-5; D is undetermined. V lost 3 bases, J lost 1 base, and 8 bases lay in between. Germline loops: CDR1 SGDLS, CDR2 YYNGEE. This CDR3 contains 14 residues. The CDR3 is CASSATDSNQPQHF. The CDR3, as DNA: TGTGCCAGCAGCGCAACAGACAGCAATCAGCCCCAGCATTTT.

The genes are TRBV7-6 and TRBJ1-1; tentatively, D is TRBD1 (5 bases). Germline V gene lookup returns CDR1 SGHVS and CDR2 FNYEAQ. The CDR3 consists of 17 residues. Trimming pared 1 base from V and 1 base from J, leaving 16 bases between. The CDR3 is CASSLVGLSGQNTEAFF. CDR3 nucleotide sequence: TGTGCCAGCAGCTTAGTGGGACTCTCCGGCCAGAACACTGAAGCTTTCTTT. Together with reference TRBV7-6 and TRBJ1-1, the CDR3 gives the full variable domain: GAGVSQSPRYKVTKRGQDVALRCDPISGHVSLYWYRQALGQGPEFLTYFNYEAQQDKSGLPNDRFSAERPEGSISTLTIQRTEQRDSAMYRCASSLVGLSGQNTEAFFGQGTRLTVV.

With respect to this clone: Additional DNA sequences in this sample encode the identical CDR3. CDR3 sequence (DNA): TGTGCCAGCAGCTTGGGACAGGGGGCAAACTATGGCTACACCTTC. Translating gives CASSLGQGANYGYTF. The rearrangement links TRBV5-4 to TRBJ1-2, with 10 positions matching TRBD1. The CDR3 has 15 amino acids. The junction had 1 base not matched to a gene; V was cut back by 0 bases and J by 2 bases. Per germline, CDR1 SGHNT and CDR2 YYREEE (reference sequence). Drawing the rest from reference TRBV5-4 and TRBJ1-2, the complete variable domain is ETGVTQSPTHLIKTRGQQVTLRCSSQSGHNTVSWYQQALGQGPQFIFQYYREEENGRGNFPPRFSGLQFPNYSSELNVNALELDDSALYLCASSLGQGANYGYTFGSGTRLTVV.

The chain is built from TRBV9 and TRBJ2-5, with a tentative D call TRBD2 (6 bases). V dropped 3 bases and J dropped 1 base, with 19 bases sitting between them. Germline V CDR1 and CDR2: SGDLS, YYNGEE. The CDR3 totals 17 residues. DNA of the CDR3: TGTGCCAGCAGCGAGCCCCCCGTCGGGACTTCCCAAGAGACCCAGTACTTC. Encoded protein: CASSEPPVGTSQETQYF.

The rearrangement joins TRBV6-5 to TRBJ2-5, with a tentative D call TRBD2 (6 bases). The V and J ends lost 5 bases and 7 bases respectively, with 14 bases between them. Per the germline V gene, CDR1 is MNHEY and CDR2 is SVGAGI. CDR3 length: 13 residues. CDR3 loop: CASSPRDLRTQYF. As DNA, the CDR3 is TGTGCCAGCAGTCCGCGGGACCTTAGGACCCAGTACTTC.

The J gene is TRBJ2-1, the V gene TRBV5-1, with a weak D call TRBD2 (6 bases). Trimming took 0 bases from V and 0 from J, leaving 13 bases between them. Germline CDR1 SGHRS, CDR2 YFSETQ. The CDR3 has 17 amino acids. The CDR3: CASSLAAGGNSYNEQFF. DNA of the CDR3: TGCGCCAGCAGCTTGGCCGCTGGGGGGAACTCCTACAATGAGCAGTTCTTC.

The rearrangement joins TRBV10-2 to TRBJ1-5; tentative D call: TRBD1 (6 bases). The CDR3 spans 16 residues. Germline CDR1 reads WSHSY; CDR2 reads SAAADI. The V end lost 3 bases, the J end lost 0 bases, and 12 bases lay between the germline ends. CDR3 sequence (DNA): TGCGCCAGCAGTGAAGGACAGCTTTTTAGCAATCAGCCCCAGCATTTT. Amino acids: CASSEGQLFSNQPQHF.

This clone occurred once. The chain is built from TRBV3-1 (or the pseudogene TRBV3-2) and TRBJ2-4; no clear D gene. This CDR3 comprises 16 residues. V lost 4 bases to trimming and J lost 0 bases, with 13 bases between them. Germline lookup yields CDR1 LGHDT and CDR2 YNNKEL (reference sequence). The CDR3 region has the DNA TGTGCCAGCAGCCCCAACCGAGAGATAGCCAAAAACATTCAGTACTTC. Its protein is CASSPNREIAKNIQYF.

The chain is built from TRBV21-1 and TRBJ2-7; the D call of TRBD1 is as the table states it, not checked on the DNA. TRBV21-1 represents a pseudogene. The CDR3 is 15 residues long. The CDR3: CASSKAWQGAFEQYF. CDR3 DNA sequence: TGTGCCAGCAGCAAAGCCTGGCAGGGGGCATTTGAGCAGTACTTC.